The 22 T cell receptor beta chains listed next were all sequenced from one sample in a study of OX40 agonist ivuxolimab in advanced cancers. The assay was immunoSEQ multiplex PCR, and TCRdb's table has in-frame clones only and misses some. The sample shows approximately 94,000 clones, under 95% of them seen only once. This specimen was CD4+ or CD8+ T cells sorted from blood, taken in a trial of the OX40 agonist ivuxolimab. These receptors were obtained from an adult with an advanced solid tumor such as melanoma, head and neck, liver or kidney cancer.

The chain couples TRBV6-5 to TRBJ1-3, with TRBD1 as a possible D gene (5 bases). The CDR3 runs to 14 residues. V lost 2 bases to trimming and J lost 2 bases, with 7 bases between them. Germline CDR1 MNHEY, CDR2 SVGAGI. The chain's CDR3 is CASSYLGAGNTIYF. The CDR3 nucleotides read TGTGCCAGCAGTTACCTGGGGGCTGGAAACACCATATATTTT.

This CDR3 reads CASSLGTSGRAKGDTQYF. CDR3 nucleotide sequence: TGTGCCAGCAGCTTAGGGACTAGCGGGAGGGCCAAGGGGGATACGCAGTATTTT. This sequence joins TRBV7-2 and TRBJ2-3, with 15 nucleotides matching TRBD2. Per germline, CDR1 SGHTA and CDR2 FQGNSA. The CDR3 is 18 amino acids. V shed 1 base, J shed 6 bases, and the junction held 8 bases outside the gene matches.

The genes are TRBV28 and TRBJ1-4; D gene unclear. V was clipped by 5 bases and J by 10 bases, with 17 bases between them. CDR1 is MDHEN, CDR2 SYDVKM, per germline. CDR3 length equals 14 residues. The CDR3 protein is CASSLRVLEGKLFF. The DNA for the CDR3 is TGTGCCAGCAGTCTTCGGGTCTTAGAAGGAAAACTGTTTTTT.

V gene TRBV28 combines with J gene TRBJ2-2, with D hard to call. V was trimmed by 7 bases and J by 6 bases, leaving 9 bases between them. Per germline, CDR1 MDHEN and CDR2 SYDVKM. The CDR3 runs to 12 residues. CDR3 in DNA: TGTGCCAGCACCCCCCCATCCGGGGAGCTGTTTTTT. The encoded protein is CASTPPSGELFF.

V and J are TRBV9 and TRBJ2-1; 15 bases are shared with TRBD2. From germline, CDR1 is SGDLS and CDR2 YYNGEE. V lost 2 bases, J lost 5 bases, and 8 bases stayed unmatched. The CDR3 runs 18 residues. As DNA, the CDR3 is TGTGCCAGCAGCGTCAGGACTAGCGGGAGGGCCCTCGACAATGAGCAGTTCTTC. Translating gives CASSVRTSGRALDNEQFF.

This CDR3 is CASSSQGPDTQYF. CDR3 bases: TGTGCCAGCAGCTCACAGGGGCCAGATACGCAGTATTTT. The chain couples TRBV11-2 to TRBJ2-3; 7 nucleotides agree with TRBD1. In germline, CDR1 is SGHAT, CDR2 FQNNGV. The CDR3 runs to 13 residues. The ends lost 4 bases at V and 4 bases at J; junction bases unmatched: 2.

The chain couples TRBV4-3 to TRBJ2-7; weak D call: TRBD1 (6 bases). The CDR3 loop spans 15 amino acids. V lost 2 bases to trimming and J lost 2 bases, with 13 bases between them. Looked up from germline, CDR1 is LGHNA and CDR2 is YSLEER. This CDR3 reads CASSQQTGNPYEQYF. The DNA for the CDR3 is TGCGCCAGCAGCCAACAAACAGGGAATCCCTACGAGCAGTACTTC.

The chain links TRBV5-1 to TRBJ2-3; D may be TRBD1 (5 bases). V lost 3 bases and J 4 bases, leaving 6 bases between the germline ends. Germline assignment: CDR1 SGHRS and CDR2 YFSETQ. The CDR3 runs to 12 residues. The CDR3 DNA reads TGCGCCAGCAGCTCACAGGCAGATACGCAGTATTTT. This gives the protein CASSSQADTQYF.

DNA of the CDR3: TGTGCCAGCAGCCTAGGGAGTACGGCGGTGGATACGCAGTATTTT. This codes for CASSLGSTAVDTQYF. The V gene is TRBV5-5, the J gene TRBJ2-3; TRBD2 might be the D (5 bases). CDR3 length: 15 amino acids. V dropped 4 bases and J dropped 6 bases, with 18 bases sitting between them. Germline V gene sequence: CDR1 SGHKS, CDR2 YYEKEE (reference sequence).

This clone was counted once. The chain carries TRBV5-1 and TRBJ2-7; a weak D match, TRBD2 (6 bases). The CDR3 has 16 residues. Germline CDR1 and CDR2: SGHRS and YFSETQ. V gave up 0 bases and J gave up 0 bases, with 13 bases separating them. The CDR3 loop reads CASSLGPSAFSYEQYF. The DNA for the CDR3 is TGCGCCAGCAGCTTGGGCCCTAGCGCTTTCTCCTACGAGCAGTACTTC.

The rearrangement uses TRBV7-9 and TRBJ2-5; tentative D call: TRBD1 (5 bases). Per the germline V gene, CDR1 is SEHNR and CDR2 is FQNEAQ (reference sequence). The CDR3 is 16 residues long. Trimming shortened V by 5 bases and J by 5 bases, and 21 bases separated the two germline ends. CDR3 protein: CASSLLSVQALETQYF. CDR3 in DNA: TGTGCCAGCAGCCTCCTTTCCGTACAGGCCCTGGAGACCCAGTACTTC. The complete variable domain, with remaining parts taken from reference TRBV7-9 and TRBJ2-5, reads DTGVSQNPRHKITKRGQNVTFRCDPISEHNRLYWYRQTLGQGPEFLTYFQNEAQLEKSRLLSDRFSAERPKGSFSTLEIQRTEQGDSAMYLCASSLLSVQALETQYFGPGTRLLVL.

J is TRBJ1-1 and V is TRBV28; the D is unclear. Germline-derived CDR1 and CDR2 are MDHEN and SYDVKM. Trimming shortened V by 5 bases and J by 1 base, and 8 bases separated the two germline ends. The CDR3 consists of 13 residues. The CDR3 loop reads CASSPDWNTEAFF. DNA for the CDR3: TGTGCCAGCAGTCCCGACTGGAACACTGAAGCTTTCTTT.

The chain links TRBV5-4 to TRBJ2-5; D is uncertain. Trimming took 1 base from V and 5 from J, leaving 9 bases between them. The germline CDR1 and CDR2 sequences are SGHNT and YYREEE (reference sequence). This CDR3 has 13 residues. The CDR3 region has the DNA TGTGCCAGCAGCTTGCCGATCGGGGAGACCCAGTACTTC. Translation gives CASSLPIGETQYF.

The V gene is TRBV7-8, the J gene TRBJ1-5; tentatively, D is TRBD1 (5 bases). Trimming removed 3 bases from V and 6 bases from J, with 12 bases in between. Germline V gene data show CDR1 as SGHVS and CDR2 as FQNEAQ. This CDR3 has 14 residues. CDR3 sequence (DNA): TGTGCCAGCAGCTTCGGGGACTGGGCTCAGCCCCAGCATTTT. Its protein is CASSFGDWAQPQHF.

The chain employs TRBV28 and TRBJ2-7; 7 positions match TRBD1. Trimming removed 6 bases from V and 6 bases from J; junction bases left unmatched: 14. The CDR3 runs 15 residues. The germline V gene encodes CDR1 MDHEN and CDR2 SYDVKM. The CDR3: CASRQGDSSLVEQYF. CDR3 bases: TGTGCCAGCAGGCAAGGGGACAGCTCCTTAGTCGAGCAGTACTTC.

The chain is built from TRBV27 and TRBJ2-7; D is unclear. V lost 6 bases and J 1 base, leaving 10 bases between the germline ends. The CDR3 is 13 amino acids. Germline loops: CDR1 MNHEY, CDR2 SMNVEV (reference sequence). The CDR3 sequence: CASSLKPSYEQYF. Written as DNA, the CDR3 is TGTGCCAGCAGCTTAAAACCGTCCTACGAGCAGTACTTC.

V gene TRBV7-2 combines with J gene TRBJ2-7; no firm D call. The CDR3 is made up of 15 amino acids. Trimming stripped 2 bases from V and 0 bases from J, with 11 bases between. Germline V CDR1 and CDR2: SGHTA, FQGNSA. CDR3 sequence reads: CASSLSGSSSYEQYF. The DNA of the CDR3 is TGTGCCAGCAGCTTATCCGGTAGCAGCTCCTACGAGCAGTACTTC.

This chain connects TRBV6-1 to TRBJ1-2, with unresolved D. This CDR3 has 14 residues. The V end was cut by 5 bases, the J end by 2 bases, with 12 bases between. Germline lookup yields CDR1 MNHNS and CDR2 SASEGT. The DNA for the CDR3 is TGTGCCAGCAGTAACAAGGACGGCAACTATGGCTACACCTTC. It is translated as CASSNKDGNYGYTF.

The rearrangement links TRBV18 to TRBJ1-1, with 11 bases aligning to TRBD1. Trimming cost V 8 bases and J 1 base; bases outside gene matches: 9. CDR3 length: 16 amino acids. The germline V gene has CDR1 KGHSH and CDR2 LQKENI. CDR3 DNA: TGTGCCAGCACATTATATGGACAGGGGGCGAACACTGAAGCTTTCTTT. The encoded protein is CASTLYGQGANTEAFF.

The chain employs TRBV18 and TRBJ2-4; D remains unclear. This CDR3 is 16 amino acids long. The germline CDR1 and CDR2 sequences are KGHSH and LQKENI. V lost 3 bases to trimming and J lost 2 bases, with 14 bases between them. The CDR3 protein is CASSPYDLGPKNIQYF. The CDR3 DNA reads as TGTGCCAGCTCACCGTACGACCTAGGGCCCAAAAACATTCAGTACTTC.

The chain has TRBV4-1 and TRBJ1-4; D ambiguous. V lost 0 bases to trimming and J lost 7 bases, with 12 bases between them. Looked up from germline, CDR1 is MGHRA and CDR2 is YSYEKL. The CDR3 spans 15 residues. In DNA, the CDR3 is TGCGCCAGCAGCCAAGATCGAGGATTTGGTGAAAAACTGTTTTTT. It encodes CASSQDRGFGEKLFF.

V is TRBV25-1 and J is TRBJ1-4; a weak D match, TRBD1 (5 bases). CDR1 is MGHDK and CDR2 is SYGVNS in the germline V gene. The CDR3 is 16 residues long. The V end lost 6 bases, the J end lost 7 bases, and 21 bases lay between the germline ends. CDR3 sequence: CASREALGQGVEKLFF. In DNA form, the CDR3 reads TGTGCCAGCAGGGAAGCACTCGGGCAGGGAGTTGAAAAACTGTTTTTT.